This entry concerns a single T cell receptor beta chain. Its antigen is unknown. Per-base qualities were not stored, and no clone one base away is much larger. Receptor amplification or capture employed multiplex PCR. The sequencer listed for this sample is Illumina HiSeq 4000. TCR beta libraries were built with iRepertoire HTBI primers and Arm-PCR amplification of CDR3 regions. Before sequencing, the PCR products went through gel purification. In the source study's methods: Gene usage analysis of CDR3 amino acid clonotypes used the roughly 60 TRBV and approximately 13 TRBJ segments found across samples. COPE and FqMerger were used to merge filtered high-quality paired reads into contigs. BLAST was used to align contigs to IMGT TRBV, TRBD and TRBJ reference genes, and CDR3 was defined according to IMGT. Highly expanded clones were defined as clonotypes with a frequency above 0.1%. Shannon entropy was used to measure repertoire diversity, and the Gini coefficient was used to measure V-J evenness. Clonotypes shared by more than one individual were considered public. The public sequencing data were trimmed at Q25 with fastp and processed into clonotypes with MiXCR by TCRdb, which kept only in-frame beta chains. Rows matching on CDR3 protein sequence are summarized as one entry with the most common DNA and genes. None of the V and J calls come from the authors' own analysis; TCRdb made them. A total of 350,000 to 450,000 distinct CDR3 sequences appear in this sample, about a fifth of them only once. The ten largest clones add up to roughly 20% of the sample.

This entry belongs to a study of regulatory T cells in long-lasting Graves disease (dated by TCRdb to about 2021). In terms of the full investigation: To count as having persistent Graves' disease, a patient had to have received antithyroid drug treatment for over 5 years with TSH receptor autoantibodies remaining persistently positive. This study used TCR sequencing and RNA sequencing of peripheral blood to compare persistent Graves' disease patients against newly diagnosed Graves' disease patients. The study was conducted in China and was registered as a clinical trial. TCR sequencing covered about 13 persistent and roughly 20 newly diagnosed Graves' disease patients, some 33 samples in total. Antithyroid drugs had been taken for approximately 10 years on average by persistent Graves' disease patients in the clinical cohort. The full study reports these points: Preferential use of TRBV28, TRBJ1-2 and TRBJ2-5 was observed in persistent disease, whereas TRBV20-1 and TRBJ2-1 were favored in newly diagnosed disease. The authors noted that the small sample size was a limitation that may lower accuracy. Sequencing and analysis were limited to the TCR beta chain. More public clonotypes were shared among persistent patients (more than 2,500) than among newly diagnosed patients (roughly 1,000). Persistent Graves' disease patients showed lower TCR Shannon entropy and fewer highly expanded clones than newly diagnosed patients, suggesting clonal expansion. Peripheral blood alone was examined, since thyroid tissue, which constituted the primary lesion, could not be accessed.

Taken with the paper, the label for time point translates to: persistent/refractory GD, antithyroid drugs over 5 years with positive TRAb. For both TCR sequencing and RNA sequencing, RNA was extracted from PBMCs in TRIzol. Graves' disease was diagnosed according to American Thyroid Association guidelines. Patients were recruited from an endocrinology department in Xi'an, China. Each patient gave 7 to 9.5 milliliters of peripheral blood, collected in an EDTA anticoagulant tube. Ficoll Paque Plus density gradient separation was used to isolate PBMCs, and no further T cell sorting was performed. An Agilent 2100 Bioanalyzer and agarose gel were used to assess RNA quality, and a NanoDrop 2000 was used to measure RNA concentration. V loses 6 bases of germline sequence and J loses 6 bases, and the interval between the two ends is 18 bases. Inclusive of the bounding cysteine and phenylalanine, the CDR3 is 15 residues long. This entry keeps only the CDR3 DNA: 45 bases, framed from base 1. CDR1 and CDR2 were assigned from the germline V gene as MNHNS and SASEGT.

Sequences were derived from peripheral blood mononuclear cells (PBMCs), sampled when the disease was refractory, from a patient treated with antithyroid drugs. The sequence links TRBV6-1 to TRBJ1-5, with TRBD1 perhaps the D gene, on 5 matching bases. This TCR was recovered from a female donor with Graves disease. The CDR3 amino acid sequence is: CASSSVGGVAQPQHF. The sequence in DNA is TGTGCCAGCAGCTCTGTGGGGGGGGTAGCTCAGCCCCAGCATTTT.